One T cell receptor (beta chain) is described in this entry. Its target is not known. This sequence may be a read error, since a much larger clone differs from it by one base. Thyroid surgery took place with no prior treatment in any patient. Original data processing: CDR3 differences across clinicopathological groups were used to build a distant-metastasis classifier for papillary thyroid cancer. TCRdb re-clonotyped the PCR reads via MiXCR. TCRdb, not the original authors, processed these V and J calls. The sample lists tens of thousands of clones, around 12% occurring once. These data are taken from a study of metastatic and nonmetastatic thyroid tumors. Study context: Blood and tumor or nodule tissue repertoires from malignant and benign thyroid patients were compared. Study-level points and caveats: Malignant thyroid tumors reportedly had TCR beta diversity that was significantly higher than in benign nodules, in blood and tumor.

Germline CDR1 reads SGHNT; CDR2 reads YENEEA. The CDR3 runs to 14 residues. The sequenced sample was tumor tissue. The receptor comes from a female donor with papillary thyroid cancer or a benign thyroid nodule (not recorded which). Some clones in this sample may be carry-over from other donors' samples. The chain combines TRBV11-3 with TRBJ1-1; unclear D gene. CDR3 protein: CASSFSSMKTEAFF. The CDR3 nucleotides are TGTGCCAGCAGCTTCTCCTCCATGAAAACTGAAGCTTTCTTT.